These 5 T cell receptor beta chains originate from one sample sequenced in a study of response to subunit inactivated influenza vaccine. TCRdb passed the RT-PCR reads through MiXCR, listing each CDR3 protein once. This repertoire shows almost 600,000 distinct CDR3 sequences, about 15% found once; its top ten account for over 8.5%. The specimen was PBMCs from blood, collected 11 to 12 days after vaccination. The receptors derive from a man between 45 and 60 years old who received an inactivated influenza vaccine.

In its sample, this clonotype was seen a few times. This chain links TRBV6-5 with TRBJ2-2; 11 bases line up with TRBD1. The ends lost 4 bases at V and 6 bases at J; junction bases unmatched: 4. The CDR3 is 15 residues long. The germline V gene has CDR1 MNHEY and CDR2 SVGAGI. CDR3 in DNA: TGTGCCAGCAGTTCCGGACAGGGGGCCGCCGGGGAGCTGTTTTTT. This gives the protein CASSSGQGAAGELFF.

V is TRBV5-6 and J is TRBJ2-4, with 11 bases matching TRBD2. Germline lookup yields CDR1 SGHDT and CDR2 YYEEEE. V shed 0 bases and J 0 bases; nucleotides not matched to a gene: 14. This CDR3 has 21 residues. CDR3 sequence (DNA): TGTGCCAGCAGCTTGGCCGGGTTCCTAGCGGGAGGCCCAATAGCCAAAAACATTCAGTACTTC. Its translation: CASSLAGFLAGGPIAKNIQYF.

This clonotype showed up many times. V usage is TRBV12-3 or TRBV12-4 and J usage is TRBJ2-4, with D unresolved. This CDR3 has 14 residues. The V end lost 3 bases, the J end lost 1 base, and 7 bases lay between the germline ends. CDR3 bases: TGTGCCAGCAGTTTTTTCGGGGCCAAAAACATTCAGTACTTC. Residues: CASSFFGAKNIQYF.

The rearrangement joins TRBV10-3 to TRBJ2-3; D is possibly TRBD2 (6 bases). Trimming took 2 bases from V and 4 from J, leaving 13 bases between them. The CDR3 loop spans 15 amino acids. Germline CDR1 reads ENHRY; CDR2 reads SYGVKD. The CDR3 loop is CAISEVAARADTQYF. The CDR3 DNA follows: TGTGCCATCAGTGAGGTAGCGGCTCGGGCAGATACGCAGTATTTT.

This sequence joins TRBV20-1 and TRBJ2-7, with D maybe TRBD2 (6 bases). This CDR3 is built from 12 residues. The germline CDR1 and CDR2 sequences are DFQATT and SNEGSKA (reference sequence). CDR3: CRTGTLLDEQYF. CDR3 coding DNA: TGCAGAACCGGGACTCTTTTGGACGAGCAGTACTTC.